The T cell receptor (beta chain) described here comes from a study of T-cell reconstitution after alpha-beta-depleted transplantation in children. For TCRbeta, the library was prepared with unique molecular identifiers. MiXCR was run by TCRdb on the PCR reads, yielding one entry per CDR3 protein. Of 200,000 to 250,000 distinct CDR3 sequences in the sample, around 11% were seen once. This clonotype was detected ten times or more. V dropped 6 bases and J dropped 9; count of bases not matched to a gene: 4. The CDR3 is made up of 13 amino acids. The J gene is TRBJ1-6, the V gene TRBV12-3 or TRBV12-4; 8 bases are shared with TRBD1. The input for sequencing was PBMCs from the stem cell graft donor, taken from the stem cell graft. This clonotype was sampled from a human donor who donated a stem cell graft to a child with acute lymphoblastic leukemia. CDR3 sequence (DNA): TGTGCCAGCAGGGACAGGGAAAGTTCACCCCTCCACTTT. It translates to CASRDRESSPLHF.